Listed below are T cell receptor beta chains from one sample, sequenced in a study of immune cell composition in non-small cell lung cancer. Using immunoSEQ multiplex PCR, the repertoire was profiled, and TCRdb retains in-frame clones only, with some absent. The sample lists over a thousand clones, roughly nine tenths occurring once. Sequenced input: lung tumor tissue. Receptors originate from a human donor with non-small cell lung cancer. Both conserved end residues are part of each CDR3. Each record gives: J gene, CDR3 length, clone size, D gene, V gene, CDR3 DNA, CDR3 protein. The D gene is left open where the match is weak. Size tells how often a clone was seen (once, few, many) or the class of an expanded clone, and some rows leave it out.

TRBJ2-4 | 15 | - | TRBD1 | TRBV19 | TGTGCCAGTAGTTTACCGGGACAGGGGGCAGACATTCAGTACTTC | CASSLPGQGADIQYF
TRBJ2-1 | 17 | - | TRBD2 | TRBV5-3 | TGTGCCAGAAGCCACTTTAAGTGGGAGGGCATGACGAATGAGCAGTTCTTC | CARSHFKWEGMTNEQFF
TRBJ1-1 | 14 | - | - | TRBV11-2 | TGTGCCAGCAGCGCAGTTACACGTCGGGCTGAAGCTTTCTTT | CASSAVTRRAEAFF
TRBJ2-2 | 18 | - | - | TRBV9 | TGTGCCAGCAGCGTAGAAGGGCAGGGAAGCATCAACACCGGGGAGCTGTTTTTT | CASSVEGQGSINTGELFF
TRBJ1-2 | 13 | - | TRBD1 | TRBV6-6 | TGTGCCAGCAGTCCAGGGGGCGGATATGGCTACACCTTC | CASSPGGGYGYTF
TRBJ2-2 | 14 | - | - | TRBV30 | TGTGCCTGGAGCCAGGGCCCGAACACCGGGGAGCTGTTTTTT | CAWSQGPNTGELFF
TRBJ2-7 | 13 | - | TRBD1 | TRBV4-3 | TGCGCCAGCAGCCAACGGACAGGAAGAGAGCAGTACTTC | CASSQRTGREQYF
TRBJ1-2 | 13 | - | - | TRBV13 | TGTGCCAGCCCCCTGGGGGGAGGGAGTGGCTACACCTTC | CASPLGGGSGYTF
TRBJ1-3 | 14 | - | - | TRBV28 | TGTGCCAGCAGTTTTCGGGGTTCTGGAAACACCATATATTTT | CASSFRGSGNTIYF
TRBJ2-3 | 14 | few | TRBD2 | TRBV5-1 | TGCGCCAGCAGCTTTGGGACTAACACAGATACGCAGTATTTT | CASSFGTNTDTQYF
TRBJ1-4 | 13 | - | TRBD1 | TRBV10-2 | TGCGCCAGCAGCGCGGGACAGGCGGAAAAACTGTTTTTT | CASSAGQAEKLFF
TRBJ2-2 | 15 | - | - | TRBV7-9 | TGTGCCAGCAGCTTAGCCGCCAGGGCTTTCGGGGAGCTGTTTTTT | CASSLAARAFGELFF
TRBJ1-5 | 14 | - | - | TRBV7-2 | TGTGCCAGCAGCTTACCCTATAGCAATCAGCCCCAGCATTTT | CASSLPYSNQPQHF
TRBJ1-1 | 13 | - | TRBD1 | TRBV30 | TGTGCCTGGACCAGACAGGGGGCCGTTGAAGCTTTCTTT | CAWTRQGAVEAFF
TRBJ1-5 | 15 | - | TRBD1 | TRBV28 | TGTGCCAGCAGAATCACAGGGGTTAGCAATCAGCCCCAGCATTTT | CASRITGVSNQPQHF
TRBJ2-5 | 17 | - | TRBD1 | TRBV2 | TGTGCCAGCAGTGGGGCGCGACAGGGGCTTCACCAAGAGACCCAGTACTTC | CASSGARQGLHQETQYF
TRBJ2-4 | 14 | - | TRBD1 | TRBV5-4 | TGTGCCAGCAGCTTAGAGGGACAGGCCCTAATTCAGTACTTC | CASSLEGQALIQYF
TRBJ2-3 | 17 | - | TRBD2 | TRBV7-2 | TGTGCCAGCAGCACCCGACTAGCGGGGGGGAGCACAGATACGCAGTATTTT | CASSTRLAGGSTDTQYF
TRBJ2-2 | 15 | - | TRBD1 | TRBV7-8 | TGTGCCAGCAGCTCAGGGGGATTCGGCACCGGGGAGCTGTTTTTT | CASSSGGFGTGELFF
TRBJ2-5 | 13 | - | TRBD1 | TRBV9 | TGTGCCAGCAGCGTAGGGACAGGGGGGACCCAGTACTTC | CASSVGTGGTQYF
TRBJ2-5 | 12 | - | - | TRBV11-3 | TGTGCCAGCAGCTTGGGGAGGGAGACCCAGTACTTC | CASSLGRETQYF
TRBJ1-2 | 13 | few | - | TRBV5-4 | TGTGCCAGCAGCCCAGACAGTTCCTATGGCTACACCTTC | CASSPDSSYGYTF
TRBJ1-5 | 15 | - | - | TRBV27 | TGTGCCAGCAGTTTATCCCGGTCCCCGAATCTGTCCCAGCATTTT | CASSLSRSPNLSQHF
TRBJ2-1 | 16 | - | - | TRBV28 | TGTGCCAGCAGTTTATTTTCTGGGAGCTCCTACAATGAGCAGTTCTTC | CASSLFSGSSYNEQFF
TRBJ1-5 | 13 | - | - | TRBV6-1 | TGTGCCAGCAGGGGGCCAAGCAATCAGCCCCAGCATTTT | CASRGPSNQPQHF
TRBJ1-1 | 15 | - | TRBD1 | TRBV19 | TGTGCCAGTAGTACCGGGACAGGGGGCAAGACTGAAGCTTTCTTT | CASSTGTGGKTEAFF